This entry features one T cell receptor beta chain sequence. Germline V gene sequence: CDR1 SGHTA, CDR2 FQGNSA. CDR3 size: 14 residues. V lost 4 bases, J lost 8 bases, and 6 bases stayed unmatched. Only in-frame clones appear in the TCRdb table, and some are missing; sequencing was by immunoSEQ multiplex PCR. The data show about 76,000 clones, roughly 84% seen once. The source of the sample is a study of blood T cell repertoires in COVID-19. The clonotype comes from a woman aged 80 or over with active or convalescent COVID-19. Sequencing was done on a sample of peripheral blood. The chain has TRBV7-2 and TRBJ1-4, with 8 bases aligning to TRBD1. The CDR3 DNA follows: TGTGCCAGCAGCTCACAGGGGGTGGGGGAAAAACTGTTTTTT. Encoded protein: CASSSQGVGEKLFF.